Listed below are T cell receptor beta chains from one sample, sequenced in a study of cytomegalovirus exposure and HLA in healthy donors. This table comes from immunoSEQ multiplex PCR, and its TCRdb copy is limited to in-frame clones, with some not included. Of 100,000 to 150,000 clones listed, around 73% are singletons. Sequenced sample: PBMCs. Receptors originate from a female donor in good health and CMV-seronegative. Both conserved end residues are part of each CDR3. The D gene is left open where the match is weak. Expanded clones get a size class; other rows say once, few or many, or leave the size out.

d_call: .
j_call: TRBJ2-7
clone_size: .
v_call: TRBV11-1
cdr3_nt: TGTGCCAGCAGCCCGACTATAAGCGACTCCTACGAGCAGTACTTC
cdr3_aa: CASSPTISDSYEQYF

d_call: TRBD2
j_call: TRBJ2-5
clone_size: .
v_call: TRBV5-6
cdr3_nt: TGTGCCACCGGGACTAGCAGGGAGACCCAGTACTTC
cdr3_aa: CATGTSRETQYF

d_call: .
j_call: TRBJ2-7
clone_size: .
v_call: TRBV6-6
cdr3_nt: TGTGCCAGCAGGCTACAGGGAGTCTCCTACGAGCAGTACTTC
cdr3_aa: CASRLQGVSYEQYF

d_call: .
j_call: TRBJ1-1
clone_size: .
v_call: TRBV7-2
cdr3_nt: TGTGCCAGCAGCCCCCTACAGGGTGTCACTGAAGCTTTCTTT
cdr3_aa: CASSPLQGVTEAFF

d_call: .
j_call: TRBJ2-7
clone_size: .
v_call: TRBV28
cdr3_nt: TGTGCCAGCAGCTCCCCGGCCTACGAGCAGTACTTC
cdr3_aa: CASSSPAYEQYF

d_call: .
j_call: TRBJ2-2
clone_size: .
v_call: TRBV6-7
cdr3_nt: TGTGCCAGCAGTTACTCGAGGGGGGAGCTGTTTTTT
cdr3_aa: CASSYSRGELFF

d_call: .
j_call: TRBJ2-1
clone_size: .
v_call: TRBV7-3
cdr3_nt: TGTGCCAGCAGCGAAGACAGCTCTGGGCGTGAGCAGTTCTTC
cdr3_aa: CASSEDSSGREQFF

d_call: TRBD1
j_call: TRBJ1-1
clone_size: .
v_call: TRBV5-1
cdr3_nt: TGCGCCAGCGCGGGACAGGGAACGAACACTGAAGCTTTCTTT
cdr3_aa: CASAGQGTNTEAFF

d_call: .
j_call: TRBJ2-5
clone_size: .
v_call: TRBV5-1
cdr3_nt: TGCGCCAGCAGCTCCGGGATCACGGGTCTAGAGACCCAGTACTTC
cdr3_aa: CASSSGITGLETQYF

d_call: TRBD2
j_call: TRBJ2-2
clone_size: once
v_call: TRBV30
cdr3_nt: TGTGCCTGGAGTCCTCCGGGACTAGCGGGAGTGGGGACCGGGGAGCTGTTTTTT
cdr3_aa: CAWSPPGLAGVGTGELFF

d_call: .
j_call: TRBJ2-1
clone_size: .
v_call: TRBV2
cdr3_nt: TGTGCCAGCAGTTCAGGCCTGGATGAGCAGTTCTTC
cdr3_aa: CASSSGLDEQFF

d_call: TRBD2
j_call: TRBJ2-3
clone_size: .
v_call: TRBV5-1
cdr3_nt: TGCGCCAGCAGCACCGGGACTAGCGGACGTAGCACAGATACGCAGTATTTT
cdr3_aa: CASSTGTSGRSTDTQYF

d_call: .
j_call: TRBJ2-7
clone_size: .
v_call: TRBV5-4
cdr3_nt: TGTGCCAGCAGCTTGCAATCCAGGGCCTACGAGCAGTACTTC
cdr3_aa: CASSLQSRAYEQYF

d_call: TRBD1
j_call: TRBJ2-7
clone_size: .
v_call: TRBV30
cdr3_nt: TGTGCCTGGACGTTGTCCCCGGGACAGGGGACAAAGCAGTACTTC
cdr3_aa: CAWTLSPGQGTKQYF

d_call: .
j_call: TRBJ2-1
clone_size: .
v_call: TRBV9
cdr3_nt: TGTGCCAGCAGCGGAAACCCATGGGGGGACAATGAGCAGTTCTTC
cdr3_aa: CASSGNPWGDNEQFF

d_call: .
j_call: TRBJ1-5
clone_size: .
v_call: TRBV5-4
cdr3_nt: TGTGCCAGCAGCATGGGGTCGCCGGGGGAGAGCAATCAGCCCCAGCATTTT
cdr3_aa: CASSMGSPGESNQPQHF

d_call: .
j_call: TRBJ1-3
clone_size: .
v_call: TRBV4-3
cdr3_nt: TGCGCCAGCAGCCAAGATCGTACAAACTCTGGAAACACCATATATTTT
cdr3_aa: CASSQDRTNSGNTIYF

d_call: .
j_call: TRBJ2-3
clone_size: .
v_call: TRBV2
cdr3_nt: TGTGCCAGCAGTGAGTTAGCGGATACGCAGTATTTT
cdr3_aa: CASSELADTQYF

d_call: TRBD1
j_call: TRBJ2-1
clone_size: once
v_call: TRBV9
cdr3_nt: TGTGCCAGCAGCACAACAGGGGATTCCACCGATGAGCAGTTCTTC
cdr3_aa: CASSTTGDSTDEQFF

d_call: TRBD1
j_call: TRBJ2-2
clone_size: .
v_call: TRBV5-1
cdr3_nt: TGCGCCAGCAGCTTGGGACAGGGGGCTGCCGGGTGGACCGGGGAGCTGTTTTTT
cdr3_aa: CASSLGQGAAGWTGELFF

d_call: TRBD1
j_call: TRBJ2-3
clone_size: .
v_call: TRBV28
cdr3_nt: TGTGCCAGCAGTTTATGGGGGACAGGGACAAGAGATACGCAGTATTTT
cdr3_aa: CASSLWGTGTRDTQYF

d_call: TRBD2
j_call: TRBJ2-1
clone_size: medium-sized
v_call: TRBV2
cdr3_nt: TGTGCCAGCAGAGGCGGGGGGGCGTACAATGAGCAGTTCTTC
cdr3_aa: CASRGGGAYNEQFF

d_call: .
j_call: TRBJ1-2
clone_size: .
v_call: TRBV5-1
cdr3_nt: TGCGCCAGCAGCTTGGCAATGGAGGGGACCTATGGCTACACCTTC
cdr3_aa: CASSLAMEGTYGYTF

d_call: .
j_call: TRBJ2-1
clone_size: few
v_call: TRBV9
cdr3_nt: TGTGCCAGCAGCCTGCGGGGTAGCTCCTACAATGAGCAGTTCTTC
cdr3_aa: CASSLRGSSYNEQFF

d_call: .
j_call: TRBJ1-2
clone_size: .
v_call: TRBV14
cdr3_nt: TGTGCCAGCAGCCAAGAAGACTCCCGGCGGTATGGCTACACCTTC
cdr3_aa: CASSQEDSRRYGYTF

d_call: .
j_call: TRBJ2-1
clone_size: .
v_call: TRBV20-1
cdr3_nt: TGCAGTGCTCCAGTTCTCGATGAGCAGTTCTTC
cdr3_aa: CSAPVLDEQFF

d_call: TRBD2
j_call: TRBJ2-7
clone_size: few
v_call: TRBV5-5
cdr3_nt: TGTGCCAGTAAGGACAACGGACTAGCGGCTAACTACGAGCAGTACTTC
cdr3_aa: CASKDNGLAANYEQYF

d_call: .
j_call: TRBJ2-7
clone_size: .
v_call: TRBV28
cdr3_nt: TGTGCCAGCAACACCCTCGAGGCCGAGCAGTACTTC
cdr3_aa: CASNTLEAEQYF

d_call: .
j_call: TRBJ2-1
clone_size: .
v_call: TRBV2
cdr3_nt: TGTGCCAGCACGTGGACTATTCCCTACAATGAGCAGTTCTTC
cdr3_aa: CASTWTIPYNEQFF

d_call: .
j_call: TRBJ1-3
clone_size: .
v_call: TRBV28
cdr3_nt: TGTGCCAGCAGTTTCGACAGGAGCTCTGGAAACACCATATATTTT
cdr3_aa: CASSFDRSSGNTIYF

d_call: TRBD1
j_call: TRBJ2-2
clone_size: few
v_call: TRBV2
cdr3_nt: TGTGCCAGCAGTTTGACAGGGACAAACACCGGGGAGCTGTTTTTT
cdr3_aa: CASSLTGTNTGELFF

d_call: TRBD1
j_call: TRBJ2-7
clone_size: .
v_call: TRBV18
cdr3_nt: TGTGCCAGCTCACCAGGACAGGGTTTCGGGGACGAGCAGTACTTC
cdr3_aa: CASSPGQGFGDEQYF

d_call: TRBD1
j_call: TRBJ2-5
clone_size: .
v_call: TRBV7-2
cdr3_nt: TGTGCCAGCAGCTTTAACTCAGGGGGAGAGACCCAGTACTTC
cdr3_aa: CASSFNSGGETQYF

d_call: .
j_call: TRBJ1-4
clone_size: .
v_call: TRBV7-8
cdr3_nt: TGTGCCAGCAGCTTACTTCCGGGACACCTTTCTAATGAAAAACTGTTTTTT
cdr3_aa: CASSLLPGHLSNEKLFF

d_call: TRBD1
j_call: TRBJ1-2
clone_size: .
v_call: TRBV5-1
cdr3_nt: TGCGCCAGCAGCTTGGCCGTGACAGGGGGTCGGGGCTACACCTTC
cdr3_aa: CASSLAVTGGRGYTF

d_call: .
j_call: TRBJ1-5
clone_size: once
v_call: TRBV28
cdr3_nt: TGTGCCAGCAGCCATTCCAATCAGCCCCAGCATTTT
cdr3_aa: CASSHSNQPQHF

d_call: TRBD1
j_call: TRBJ1-1
clone_size: .
v_call: TRBV5-1
cdr3_nt: TGCGCCAGCAGCTCCGACAGGGGAACTGAAGCTTTCTTT
cdr3_aa: CASSSDRGTEAFF

d_call: .
j_call: TRBJ1-1
clone_size: .
v_call: TRBV7-2
cdr3_nt: TGTGCCAGCAGTCCGCGACACATGAACACTGAAGCTTTCTTT
cdr3_aa: CASSPRHMNTEAFF

d_call: .
j_call: TRBJ2-2
clone_size: .
v_call: TRBV9
cdr3_nt: TGTGCCAGCAGCGTTCCGGGGACCGGGGAGCTGTTTTTT
cdr3_aa: CASSVPGTGELFF

d_call: .
j_call: TRBJ1-1
clone_size: .
v_call: TRBV27
cdr3_nt: TGTGCCAGCAGTTTTGAGGGGAGGACTGAAGCTTTCTTT
cdr3_aa: CASSFEGRTEAFF

d_call: TRBD2
j_call: TRBJ2-5
clone_size: .
v_call: TRBV5-4
cdr3_nt: TGTGCCAGCAGCTTGGTTGGGGGAGCGGGATTCCCAGGAGAGCAGTACTTC
cdr3_aa: CASSLVGGAGFPGEQYF

d_call: TRBD1
j_call: TRBJ2-2
clone_size: .
v_call: TRBV7-9
cdr3_nt: TGTGCCAGCAGCCGTACGACAGGGGGCACCGGGGAGCTGTTTTTT
cdr3_aa: CASSRTTGGTGELFF

d_call: TRBD1
j_call: TRBJ1-1
clone_size: .
v_call: TRBV9
cdr3_nt: TGTGCCAGCAGCGCGTGGGACAGGGGGAACACTGAAGCTTTCTTT
cdr3_aa: CASSAWDRGNTEAFF

d_call: .
j_call: TRBJ1-2
clone_size: .
v_call: TRBV9
cdr3_nt: TGTGCCAGCAGCGTAGGGCCTTCCCCTAACTATGGCTACACCTTC
cdr3_aa: CASSVGPSPNYGYTF

d_call: .
j_call: TRBJ2-5
clone_size: .
v_call: TRBV6-1
cdr3_nt: TGTGCCAGCAGTGAATCATCTTACAGCCAAGAGACCCAGTACTTC
cdr3_aa: CASSESSYSQETQYF

d_call: .
j_call: TRBJ2-7
clone_size: .
v_call: TRBV28
cdr3_nt: TGTGCCAACAGTCCCGTTAGGGGCGAGCAGTACTTC
cdr3_aa: CANSPVRGEQYF

d_call: .
j_call: TRBJ2-5
clone_size: .
v_call: TRBV2
cdr3_nt: TGTGCCAGCAGGGGCGAAGAGACCCAGTACTTC
cdr3_aa: CASRGEETQYF

d_call: TRBD2
j_call: TRBJ2-5
clone_size: .
v_call: TRBV19
cdr3_nt: TGTGCCAGTAGTATACTAGCGGGAGAGCGAGAGACCCAGTACTTC
cdr3_aa: CASSILAGERETQYF

d_call: .
j_call: TRBJ2-7
clone_size: .
v_call: TRBV30
cdr3_nt: TGTGCCTGGAGTCCCGGGAATTACTACGAGCAGTACTTC
cdr3_aa: CAWSPGNYYEQYF

d_call: TRBD1
j_call: TRBJ1-5
clone_size: once
v_call: TRBV5-1
cdr3_nt: TGCGCCAGCAGCTTGGGAGGACAGGCCAATCAGCCCCAGCATTTT
cdr3_aa: CASSLGGQANQPQHF

d_call: .
j_call: TRBJ2-5
clone_size: .
v_call: TRBV11-2
cdr3_nt: TGTGCCAGCAGCTCCCGGGGCGGGGAAGGCCAAGAGACCCAGTACTTC
cdr3_aa: CASSSRGGEGQETQYF